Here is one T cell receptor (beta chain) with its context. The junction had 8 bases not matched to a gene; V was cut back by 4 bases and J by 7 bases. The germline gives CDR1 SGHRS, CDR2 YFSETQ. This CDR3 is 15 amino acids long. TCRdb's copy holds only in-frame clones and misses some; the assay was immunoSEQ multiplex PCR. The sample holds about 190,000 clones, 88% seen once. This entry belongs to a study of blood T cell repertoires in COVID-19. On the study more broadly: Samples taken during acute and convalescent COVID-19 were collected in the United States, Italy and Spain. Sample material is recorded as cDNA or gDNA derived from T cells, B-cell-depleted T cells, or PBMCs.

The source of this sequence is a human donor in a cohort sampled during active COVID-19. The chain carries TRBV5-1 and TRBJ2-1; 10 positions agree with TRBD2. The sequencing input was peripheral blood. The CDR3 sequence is CASSPASGSGNEQFF. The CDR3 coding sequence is TGCGCCAGCAGCCCGGCTAGCGGGAGCGGGAATGAGCAGTTCTTC.